Listed here are 27 T cell receptor beta chains from one sample, sequenced in a study of shared clonotypes between healthy human individuals (dated by TCRdb to the early 2020s). Library generation was performed with the immunoSEQ multiplex PCR assay. This is the immuneACCESS table as TCRdb keeps it, with only in-frame sequences that have V and J called. A part of the clones is gone; compared with another copy, unresolved V genes explain less than half, and the rest is unexplained. The sample records some 2,400,000 clones, 90% to 96% of which are singletons. In total, the top ten clones hold around 0.13% of the sample. The specimen was naive CD4+ T cells sorted from blood. The cell subset or site label here, explained by the study, means: CD45RA+ positively selected. The receptors originated from a young man in good health.

This chain connects TRBV7-2 to TRBJ2-7, with D perhaps assigned TRBD1 or TRBD2 (8 bases each). The germline V gene has CDR1 SGHTA and CDR2 FQGNSA. V dropped 7 bases and J dropped 2 bases, with 15 bases sitting between them. The CDR3 loop spans 14 amino acids. The CDR3 loop reads CASTRGGQAYEQYF. In DNA form, the CDR3 reads TGTGCCAGCACCCGGGGGGGACAGGCCTACGAGCAGTACTTC.

This clone appeared a single time. The chain links TRBV5-1 to TRBJ1-3; D gene ambiguous. Trimming shortened V by 4 bases and J by 0 bases, and 8 bases separated the two germline ends. This CDR3 is built from 14 residues. Germline-derived CDR1 and CDR2 are SGHRS and YFSETQ. This chain's CDR3 is CASSMDLSGNTIYF. In DNA, the CDR3 is TGCGCCAGCAGCATGGACCTCTCTGGAAACACCATATATTTT. Complete variable domain (other parts from reference TRBV5-1 and TRBJ1-3): KAGVTQTPRYLIKTRGQQVTLSCSPISGHRSVSWYQQTPGQGLQFLFEYFSETQRNKGNFPGRFSGRQFSNSRSEMNVSTLELGDSALYLCASSMDLSGNTIYFGEGSWLTVV.

The chain employs TRBV20-1 and TRBJ2-7; possible D gene TRBD2, 6 bases. The CDR3 covers 11 residues. Germline lookup yields CDR1 DFQATT and CDR2 SNEGSKA (reference sequence). The V end was cut by 4 bases, the J end by 9 bases, with 13 bases between. The chain's CDR3 is CSATRAGGQYF. CDR3 DNA: TGCAGTGCTACCAGGGCCGGGGGGCAGTACTTC.

This chain joins TRBV30 and TRBJ2-7, with 10 nucleotides matching TRBD2. The germline CDR1 and CDR2 sequences are GTSNPN and SVGIG (reference sequence). The trim removed 2 bases at V and 5 bases at J, leaving 6 bases unmatched. This CDR3 has 14 residues. As DNA, the CDR3 is TGTGCCTGGAGTTGGAGCGGGAGGGCCCACGAGCAGTACTTC. Amino acids: CAWSWSGRAHEQYF.

The chain has TRBV5-1 and TRBJ1-2; no clear D gene. V was trimmed by 5 bases and J by 5 bases, leaving 16 bases between them. The CDR3 totals 14 residues. Germline CDR1 and CDR2: SGHRS and YFSETQ. CDR3 nucleotide sequence: TGCGCCAGCAGTGTGGCGGGAACCGAATATGGCTACACCTTC. This translates into CASSVAGTEYGYTF.

To note about this clone: The sample carries other DNA sequences with the same CDR3. This chain links TRBV19 with TRBJ1-1, with 7 bases fitting TRBD1. Germline V gives CDR1 LNHDA, CDR2 SQIVND (reference sequence). The CDR3 is 13 residues long. Germline trimming cut 2 bases from V and 5 bases from J; bases unmatched to any gene: 2. The CDR3 loop is CASSIQGGTEAFF. The CDR3 DNA is TGTGCCAGTAGTATACAGGGGGGAACTGAAGCTTTCTTT.

The chain joins TRBV28 to TRBJ2-7; 9 bases match TRBD1. J lost 0 bases, V lost 6 bases, and 3 bases had no gene match. The CDR3 contains 14 residues. The V gene's germline CDR1 is MDHEN and CDR2 SYDVKM. This CDR3 is CASSRDRVSYEQYF. CDR3 coding DNA: TGTGCCAGCAGCCGGGACAGGGTCTCCTACGAGCAGTACTTC.

The rearrangement joins TRBV7-8 to TRBJ1-2, with TRBD1 as a possible D gene (5 bases). The germline V gene has CDR1 SGHVS and CDR2 FQNEAQ. This CDR3 has 16 amino acids. Trimming took off 5 bases at V and 0 bases at J, with 16 bases between the two ends. CDR3 bases: TGTGCCAGCAGCGGTACGGGAGGGGTGCCTAACTATGGCTACACCTTC. This gives the protein CASSGTGGVPNYGYTF. The full variable domain, rest sourced from reference TRBV7-8 and TRBJ1-2, is GAGVSQSPRYKVAKRGQDVALRCDPISGHVSLFWYQQALGQGPEFLTYFQNEAQLDKSGLPSDRFFAERPEGSVSTLKIQRTQQEDSAVYLCASSGTGGVPNYGYTFGSGTRLTVV.

The CDR3 spells CASSLDRVDTQYF. Written as DNA, the CDR3 is TGTGCCAGCAGCTTGGACAGGGTAGATACGCAGTATTTT. The chain carries TRBV5-8 and TRBJ2-3; D is possibly TRBD1 (6 bases). Germline CDR1 and CDR2: SGHTS and YDEGEE. The CDR3 length is 13 residues. V was pared by 0 bases and J by 5 bases, with 7 bases between.

The chain recombines TRBV5-1 with TRBJ2-1, with TRBD2 matching over 7 bases. V shed 0 bases, J shed 15 bases, and the junction held 9 bases outside the gene matches. In germline, CDR1 is SGHRS, CDR2 YFSETQ. The CDR3 is made up of 13 amino acids. The CDR3 region is CASSLGEGRSSFF. The CDR3 nucleotides are TGCGCCAGCAGCTTGGGGGAGGGCAGATCGTCGTTCTTC.

In this sample, this clone turned up once. The identical CDR3 is also encoded by other nucleotide sequences in the sample. The chain joins TRBV6-5 to TRBJ1-1; the D is unclear. The CDR3 contains 14 residues. V was clipped by 6 bases and J by 2 bases, with 13 bases between them. Germline CDR1 is MNHEY and CDR2 is SVGAGI. The CDR3 region has the DNA TGTGCCAGCAGCCGAGGAGGCCCTAACACTGAAGCTTTCTTT. Its translation: CASSRGGPNTEAFF.

The chain couples TRBV19 to TRBJ2-7; 7 bases are a match to TRBD1. CDR3 size: 13 residues. The V and J ends lost 5 bases and 3 bases, in that order; junction bases with no gene match: 4. Germline values: CDR1 LNHDA, CDR2 SQIVND (reference sequence). The CDR3 coding sequence is TGTGCCAGTAGTTTCAGGGGGAACTACGAGCAGTACTTC. Its translation is CASSFRGNYEQYF.

This clone has just one count. The V gene is TRBV7-2, the J gene TRBJ1-2, with TRBD1 matching 8 bases. Germline V gene lookup returns CDR1 SGHTA and CDR2 FQGNSA. The CDR3 runs 12 residues. V trimming: 4 bases; J trimming: 9 bases; junction bases outside the gene matches: 4. The CDR3 nucleotides are TGTGCCAGCAGCTCTGGACAGGGCAGCTACACCTTC. The encoded protein is CASSSGQGSYTF.

J is TRBJ2-1 and V is TRBV5-5; no clear D gene. V lost 2 bases and J lost 7, with 10 bases in between. Germline values: CDR1 SGHKS, CDR2 YYEKEE (reference sequence). This CDR3 has 13 residues. The chain's CDR3 is CASSFAPPNEQFF. CDR3 DNA sequence: TGTGCCAGCAGCTTTGCGCCCCCGAATGAGCAGTTCTTC.

This clone has just one count. The rearrangement uses TRBV5-4 and TRBJ2-7; 9 nucleotides match TRBD2. The germline V gene has CDR1 SGHNT and CDR2 YYREEE (reference sequence). Trimming at V came to 2 bases and at J to 6 bases, leaving 9 bases not matched to a gene. The CDR3 extends over 15 amino acids. DNA of the CDR3: TGTGCCAGCAGCTTATCGGGGACTAGCTCTGCCGAGCAGTACTTC. Translation gives CASSLSGTSSAEQYF.

The chain links TRBV7-9 to TRBJ1-4; the D is unclear. CDR1 and CDR2 from the germline V gene are SEHNR and FQNEAQ (reference sequence). The CDR3 covers 16 residues. Trimming took off 5 bases at V and 3 bases at J, with 16 bases between the two ends. The CDR3 DNA is TGTGCCAGCAGCGCCTGGGCCGGGAGCGCTAATGAAAAACTGTTTTTT. Its translation is CASSAWAGSANEKLFF. Full variable domain (rest looked up from reference TRBV7-9 and TRBJ1-4): DTGVSQNPRHKITKRGQNVTFRCDPISEHNRLYWYRQTLGQGPEFLTYFQNEAQLEKSRLLSDRFSAERPKGSFSTLEIQRTEQGDSAMYLCASSAWAGSANEKLFFGSGTQLSVL.

This clone appeared once. V gene TRBV4-1 combines with J gene TRBJ2-7; tentatively, D is TRBD2 (6 bases). This CDR3 has 18 residues. The V end was cut by 4 bases, the J end by 2 bases, with 24 bases between. Germline CDR1 is MGHRA and CDR2 is YSYEKL. CDR3 protein: CASSPRQRGTLSAYEQYF. The DNA of the CDR3 is TGCGCCAGCAGCCCGCGACAACGCGGGACCCTTTCCGCCTACGAGCAGTACTTC.

The V and J genes are TRBV2 and TRBJ2-3; D is unclear. Germline loops: CDR1 SNHLY, CDR2 FYNNEI. V shed 5 bases and J shed 0 bases, with 12 bases lying between them. CDR3 length: 15 amino acids. The DNA of the CDR3 is TGTGCCAGCAGTCCCCGACATCCTAGCACAGATACGCAGTATTTT. Translated: CASSPRHPSTDTQYF.

The chain couples TRBV19 to TRBJ1-3, with D unclear. V dropped 9 bases and J dropped 0 bases, with 15 bases sitting between them. Germline assignment: CDR1 LNHDA and CDR2 SQIVND (reference sequence). CDR3 length equals 15 residues. The CDR3 reads CASRADRSSGNTIYF. The CDR3 DNA sequence: TGTGCCAGCCGTGCTGATAGGAGCTCTGGAAACACCATATATTTT.

This chain links TRBV7-9 with TRBJ2-1; the match to TRBD1 covers 8 bases. With 4 bases clipped from V and 6 bases from J, the junction kept 2 bases outside the gene matches. Germline CDR1 and CDR2: SEHNR and FQNEAQ (reference sequence). This CDR3 is built from 13 residues. For the CDR3, the DNA is TGTGCCAGCAGCTCTGGACAGGGCAATGAGCAGTTCTTC. Its protein is CASSSGQGNEQFF.

This chain connects TRBV7-2 to TRBJ2-1; 7 nucleotides match TRBD1. The CDR3 is 15 residues long. Germline trimming cut 5 bases from V and 1 base from J; bases unmatched to any gene: 5. Germline V gene data show CDR1 as SGHTA and CDR2 as FQGNSA. CDR3 DNA sequence: TGTGCCAGCAGCCCCCCGGGACAGTCCTACAATGAGCAGTTCTTC. As protein: CASSPPGQSYNEQFF.

This chain links TRBV5-1 with TRBJ2-3, with a possible D match to TRBD2 (5 bases). The V end was cut by 0 bases, the J end by 2 bases, with 10 bases between. The CDR3 is 15 residues long. Germline loops: CDR1 SGHRS, CDR2 YFSETQ. As DNA, the CDR3 is TGCGCCAGCAGCTTGGGAGGGCGGAACACAGATACGCAGTATTTT. As protein: CASSLGGRNTDTQYF.

V usage is TRBV30 and J usage is TRBJ1-2; D ambiguous. CDR3 length: 11 residues. CDR1 GTSNPN and CDR2 SVGIG come from the germline V gene (reference sequence). V was cut by 3 bases and J by 2 bases, with 4 bases left in between. CDR3 nucleotides: TGTGCCTGGAGACAGAACTATGGCTACACCTTC. Its protein product is CAWRQNYGYTF.

This clone was counted between two and nine times. This sequence joins TRBV10-3 and TRBJ1-2; 7 nucleotides agree with TRBD1. The CDR3 is 13 amino acids. J was trimmed by 3 bases and V by 2 bases; bases with no gene match: 0. Germline V CDR1 and CDR2: ENHRY, SYGVKD. CDR3 in amino acids: CAISEDRDYGYTF. CDR3 nucleotides: TGTGCCATCAGTGAGGACAGGGACTATGGCTACACCTTC.

V gene TRBV27 combines with J gene TRBJ2-1; D possibly corresponds to TRBD2 (6 bases). V lost 2 bases to trimming and J lost 6 bases, with 20 bases between them. The CDR3 covers 17 residues. Germline assignment: CDR1 MNHEY and CDR2 SMNVEV (reference sequence). The CDR3 protein is CASSLTDGSERGNEQFF. The CDR3, as DNA: TGTGCCAGCAGTTTAACCGACGGGAGCGAGCGTGGCAATGAGCAGTTCTTC.

This chain connects TRBV6-1 to TRBJ2-7; TRBD1 is a possible D gene (6 bases). The germline CDR1 and CDR2 sequences are MNHNS and SASEGT. The ends were cut back, 2 bases at V and 2 bases at J, with 13 bases in the middle. The CDR3 totals 15 residues. Here the CDR3 DNA reads TGTGCCAGCAGTGAACCGGCACAGGGAACCTACGAGCAGTACTTC. It is translated as CASSEPAQGTYEQYF.

This chain connects TRBV27 to TRBJ2-7; D is perhaps TRBD1 (7 bases). Germline lookup yields CDR1 MNHEY and CDR2 SMNVEV (reference sequence). V was cut by 2 bases and J by 7 bases, with 33 bases left in between. CDR3 size: 20 residues. The CDR3 is CASSLKSNRGPLTGAWEQYF. Written as DNA, the CDR3 is TGTGCCAGCAGTTTAAAATCCAACAGGGGCCCGCTTACGGGGGCTTGGGAGCAGTACTTC.